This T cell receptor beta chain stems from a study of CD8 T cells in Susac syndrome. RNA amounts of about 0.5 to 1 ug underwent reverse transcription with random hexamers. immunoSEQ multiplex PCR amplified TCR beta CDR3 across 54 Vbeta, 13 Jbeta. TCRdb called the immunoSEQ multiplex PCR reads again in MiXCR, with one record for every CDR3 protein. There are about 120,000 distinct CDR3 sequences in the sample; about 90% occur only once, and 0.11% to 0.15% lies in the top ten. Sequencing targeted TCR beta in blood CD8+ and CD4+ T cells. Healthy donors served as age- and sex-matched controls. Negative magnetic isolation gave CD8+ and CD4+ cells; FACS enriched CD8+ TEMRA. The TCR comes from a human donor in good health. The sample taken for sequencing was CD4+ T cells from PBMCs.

The DNA of the CDR3 is TGTGCCACCAGTCCCAGGACAGGGGAGAACACCGGGGAGCTGTTTTTT. This translates into CATSPRTGENTGELFF. This chain connects TRBV24-1 to TRBJ2-2; 9 bases fit TRBD1. In germline, CDR1 is KGHDR, CDR2 SFDVKD. Trimming cost V 6 bases and J 1 base; bases outside gene matches: 5. The CDR3 consists of 16 residues.